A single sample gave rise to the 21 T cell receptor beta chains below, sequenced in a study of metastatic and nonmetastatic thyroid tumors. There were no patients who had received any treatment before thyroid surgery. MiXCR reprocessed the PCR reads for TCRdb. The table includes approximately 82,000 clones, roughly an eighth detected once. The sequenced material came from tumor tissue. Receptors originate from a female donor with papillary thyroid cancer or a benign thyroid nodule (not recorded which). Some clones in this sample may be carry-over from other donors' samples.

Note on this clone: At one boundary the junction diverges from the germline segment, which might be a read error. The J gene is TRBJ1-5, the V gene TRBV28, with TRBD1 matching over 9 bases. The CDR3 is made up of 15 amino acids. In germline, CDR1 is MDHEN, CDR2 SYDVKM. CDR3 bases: TGTGCCAGCAGACGGGACAGGGAGGTTTATCAGCCCAAGCATTTT. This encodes CASRRDREVYQPKHF.

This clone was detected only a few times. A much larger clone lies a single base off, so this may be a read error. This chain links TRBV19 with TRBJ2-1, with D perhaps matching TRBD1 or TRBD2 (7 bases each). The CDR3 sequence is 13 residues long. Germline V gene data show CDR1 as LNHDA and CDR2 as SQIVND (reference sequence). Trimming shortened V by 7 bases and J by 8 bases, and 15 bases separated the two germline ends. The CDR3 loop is CASTQGGWDEQFF. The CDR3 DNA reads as TGTGCCAGTACCCAGGGGGGGTGGGATGAGCAGTTCTTC.

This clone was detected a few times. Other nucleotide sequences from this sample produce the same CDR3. In DNA form, the CDR3 reads TGTGCCACACGGGGCAGGGAGTCCCATAATTCACCCCTCCACTTT. It yields the protein CATRGRESHNSPLHF. The chain employs TRBV15 and TRBJ1-6; D is perhaps TRBD1 (5 bases). Germline V CDR1 and CDR2: LNHNV, YYDKDF (reference sequence). The V end was cut by 9 bases, the J end by 5 bases, with 17 bases between. This CDR3 contains 15 residues.

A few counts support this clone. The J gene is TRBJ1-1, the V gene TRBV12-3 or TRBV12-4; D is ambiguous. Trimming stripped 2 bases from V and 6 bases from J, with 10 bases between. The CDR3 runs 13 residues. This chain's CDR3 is CASSLSVDAEAFF. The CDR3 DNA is TGTGCCAGCAGTTTAAGCGTGGACGCTGAAGCTTTCTTT.

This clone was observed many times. The CDR3: CSAIRGAAGGLDEQFF. As DNA, the CDR3 is TGCAGTGCTATTCGGGGAGCAGCGGGAGGTCTCGATGAGCAGTTCTTC. The chain uses TRBV20-1 and TRBJ2-1; 9 bases are a match to TRBD2. From germline, CDR1 is DFQATT and CDR2 SNEGSKA (reference sequence). V dropped 4 bases and J dropped 8; count of bases not matched to a gene: 15. The CDR3 covers 16 residues.

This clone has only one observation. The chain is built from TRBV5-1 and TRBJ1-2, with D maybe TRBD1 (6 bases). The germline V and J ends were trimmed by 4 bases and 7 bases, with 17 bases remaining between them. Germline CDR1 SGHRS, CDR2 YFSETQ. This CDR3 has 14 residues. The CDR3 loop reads CASSPVQGAGGYTF. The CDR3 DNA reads TGCGCCAGCAGCCCCGTACAGGGTGCTGGTGGCTACACCTTC.

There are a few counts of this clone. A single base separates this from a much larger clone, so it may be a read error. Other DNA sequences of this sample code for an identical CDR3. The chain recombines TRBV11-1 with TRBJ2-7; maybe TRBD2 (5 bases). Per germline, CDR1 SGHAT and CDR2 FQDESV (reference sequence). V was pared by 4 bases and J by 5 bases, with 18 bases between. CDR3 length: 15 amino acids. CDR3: CASSWTSGGYNEQYF. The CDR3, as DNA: TGTGCCAGCAGCTGGACTTCGGGTGGGTATAACGAGCAGTACTTC.

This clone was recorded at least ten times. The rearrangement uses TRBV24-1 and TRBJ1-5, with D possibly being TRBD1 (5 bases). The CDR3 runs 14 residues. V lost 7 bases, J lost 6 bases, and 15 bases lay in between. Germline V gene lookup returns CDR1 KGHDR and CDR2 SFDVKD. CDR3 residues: CATSSQGSSQPQHF. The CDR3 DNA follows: TGTGCCACCAGCAGTCAGGGTTCGAGTCAGCCCCAGCATTTT.

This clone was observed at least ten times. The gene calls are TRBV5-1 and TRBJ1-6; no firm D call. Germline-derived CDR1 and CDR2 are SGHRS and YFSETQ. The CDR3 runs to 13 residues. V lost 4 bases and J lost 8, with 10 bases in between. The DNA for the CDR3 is TGCGCCAGCAGCCCAGGATCGGATTCACCCCTCCACTTT. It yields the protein CASSPGSDSPLHF.

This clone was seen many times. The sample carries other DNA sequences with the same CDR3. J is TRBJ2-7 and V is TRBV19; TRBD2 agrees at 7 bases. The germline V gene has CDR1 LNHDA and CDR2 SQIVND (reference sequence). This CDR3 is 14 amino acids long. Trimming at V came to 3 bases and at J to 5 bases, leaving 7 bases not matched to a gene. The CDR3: CASSMRGRAHEQYF. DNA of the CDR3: TGTGCCAGTAGTATGCGCGGGAGAGCCCACGAGCAGTACTTC.

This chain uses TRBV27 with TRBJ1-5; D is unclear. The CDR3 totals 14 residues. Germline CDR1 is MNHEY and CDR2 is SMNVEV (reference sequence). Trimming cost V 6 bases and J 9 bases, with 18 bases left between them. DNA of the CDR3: TGTGCCAGCAGACCCCGGGCCCCGCCCCGGCCCCAGCATTTT. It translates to CASRPRAPPRPQHF.

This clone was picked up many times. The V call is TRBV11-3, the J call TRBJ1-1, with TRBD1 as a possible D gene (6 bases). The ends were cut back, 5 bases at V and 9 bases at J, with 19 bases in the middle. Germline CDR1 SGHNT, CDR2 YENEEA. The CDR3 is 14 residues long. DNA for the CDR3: TGTGCCAGCAGCAAGGAGGCAGGGGTGGTCCAAGCTTTCTTT. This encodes CASSKEAGVVQAFF. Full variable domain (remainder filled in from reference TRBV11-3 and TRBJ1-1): EAGVVQSPRYKIIEKKQPVAFWCNPISGHNTLYWYLQNLGQGPELLIRYENEEAVDDSQLPKDRFSAERLKGVDSTLKIQPAELGDSAVYLCASSKEAGVVQAFFGQGTRLTVV.

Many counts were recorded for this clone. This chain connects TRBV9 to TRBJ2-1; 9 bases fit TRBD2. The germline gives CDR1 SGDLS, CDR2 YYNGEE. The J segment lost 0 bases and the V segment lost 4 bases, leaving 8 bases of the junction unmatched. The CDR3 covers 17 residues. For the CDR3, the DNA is TGTGCCAGCAGCTTCCGAGCGGGAGGAAGCTCCTACAATGAGCAGTTCTTC. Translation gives CASSFRAGGSSYNEQFF.

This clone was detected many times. CDR3 protein: CASSQVGYEQYF. CDR3 DNA sequence: TGTGCCAGCAGCCAAGTGGGTTACGAGCAGTACTTC. The rearrangement joins TRBV3-1 to TRBJ2-7, with no clear D. Looked up from germline, CDR1 is LGHDT and CDR2 is YNNKEL (reference sequence). V dropped 1 base and J dropped 4 bases, with 5 bases sitting between them. There are 12 residues in the CDR3.

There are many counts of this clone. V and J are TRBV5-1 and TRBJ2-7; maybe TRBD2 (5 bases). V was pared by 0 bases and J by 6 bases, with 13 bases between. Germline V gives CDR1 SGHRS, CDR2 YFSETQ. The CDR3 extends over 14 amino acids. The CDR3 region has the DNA TGCGCCAGCAGCTTGGTGCAACTAGAATCCGAGCAGTACTTC. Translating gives CASSLVQLESEQYF.

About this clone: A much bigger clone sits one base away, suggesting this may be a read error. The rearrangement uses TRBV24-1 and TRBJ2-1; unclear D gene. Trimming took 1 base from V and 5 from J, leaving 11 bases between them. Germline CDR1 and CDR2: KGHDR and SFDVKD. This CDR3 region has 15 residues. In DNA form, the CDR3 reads TGTGCCACCAGTGATTTAGTCGACGGCCACAATGAGCAGTTCTTC. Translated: CATSDLVDGHNEQFF.

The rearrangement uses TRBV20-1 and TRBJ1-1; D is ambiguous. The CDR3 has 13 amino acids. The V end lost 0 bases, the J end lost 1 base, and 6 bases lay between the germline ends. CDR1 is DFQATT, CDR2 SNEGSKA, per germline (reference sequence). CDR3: CSARDGSNTEAFF. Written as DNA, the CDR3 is TGCAGTGCTAGAGATGGGTCGAACACTGAAGCTTTCTTT.

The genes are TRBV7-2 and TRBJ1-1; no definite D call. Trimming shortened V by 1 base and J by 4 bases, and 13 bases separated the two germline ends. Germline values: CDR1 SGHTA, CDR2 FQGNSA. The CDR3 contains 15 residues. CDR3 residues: CASSLDWRASTEAFF. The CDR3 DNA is TGTGCCAGCAGCTTAGACTGGCGGGCATCCACTGAAGCTTTCTTT.

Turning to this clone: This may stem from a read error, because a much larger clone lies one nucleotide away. The CDR3 DNA is TGCACCAGCAGCTTGTTAGCGGGAGTGTATAATGAGCAGTTCTTC. Translation: CTSSLLAGVYNEQFF. The chain is built from TRBV5-1 and TRBJ2-1; 9 positions agree with TRBD2. Germline CDR1 is SGHRS and CDR2 is YFSETQ. This CDR3 has 15 amino acids.

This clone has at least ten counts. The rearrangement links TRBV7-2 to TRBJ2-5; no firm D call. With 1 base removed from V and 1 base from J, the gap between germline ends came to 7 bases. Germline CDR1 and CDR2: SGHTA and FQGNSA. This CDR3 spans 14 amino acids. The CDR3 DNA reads TGTGCCAGCAGCTTAGTGCTCCTCCAAGAGACCCAGTACTTC. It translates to CASSLVLLQETQYF.

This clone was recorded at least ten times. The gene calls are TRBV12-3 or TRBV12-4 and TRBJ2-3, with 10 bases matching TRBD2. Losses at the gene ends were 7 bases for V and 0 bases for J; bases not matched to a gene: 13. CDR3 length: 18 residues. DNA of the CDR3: TGTGCCAGCACTTCCCTACTAGCGGGATGGGCTAGCACAGATACGCAGTATTTT. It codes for CASTSLLAGWASTDTQYF.